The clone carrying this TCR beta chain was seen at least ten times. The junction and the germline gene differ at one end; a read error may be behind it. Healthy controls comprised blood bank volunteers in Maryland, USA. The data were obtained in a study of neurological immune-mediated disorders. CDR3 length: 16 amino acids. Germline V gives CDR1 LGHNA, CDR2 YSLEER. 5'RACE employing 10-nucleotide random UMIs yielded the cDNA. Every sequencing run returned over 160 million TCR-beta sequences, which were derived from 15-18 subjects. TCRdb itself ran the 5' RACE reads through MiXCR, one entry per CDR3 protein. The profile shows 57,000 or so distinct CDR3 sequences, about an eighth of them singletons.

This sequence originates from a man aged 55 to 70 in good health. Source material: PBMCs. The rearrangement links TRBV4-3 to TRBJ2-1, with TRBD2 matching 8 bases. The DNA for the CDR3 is TGCGCCAGCAGCCAAGATCCGGGGGGGTCCTACTATGAGCAGTTCTTC. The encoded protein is CASSQDPGGSYYEQFF.